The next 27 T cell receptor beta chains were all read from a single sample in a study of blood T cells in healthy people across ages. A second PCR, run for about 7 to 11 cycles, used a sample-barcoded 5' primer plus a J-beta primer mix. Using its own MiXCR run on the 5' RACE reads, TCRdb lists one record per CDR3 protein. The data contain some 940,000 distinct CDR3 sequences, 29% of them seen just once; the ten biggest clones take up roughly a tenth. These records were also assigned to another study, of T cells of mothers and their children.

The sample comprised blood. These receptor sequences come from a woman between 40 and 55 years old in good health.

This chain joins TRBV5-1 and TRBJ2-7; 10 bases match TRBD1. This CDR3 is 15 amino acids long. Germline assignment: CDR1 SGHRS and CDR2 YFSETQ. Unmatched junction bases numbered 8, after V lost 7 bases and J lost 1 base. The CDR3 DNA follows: TGCGCCAGCGGATCGGCGGGACAGGGGTCCTACGAGCAGTACTTC. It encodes CASGSAGQGSYEQYF.

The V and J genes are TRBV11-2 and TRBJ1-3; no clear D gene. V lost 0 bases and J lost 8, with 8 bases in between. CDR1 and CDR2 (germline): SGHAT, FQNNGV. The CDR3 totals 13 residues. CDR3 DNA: TGTGCCAGCAGCTTAGACGGGATGGACACCATATATTTT. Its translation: CASSLDGMDTIYF.

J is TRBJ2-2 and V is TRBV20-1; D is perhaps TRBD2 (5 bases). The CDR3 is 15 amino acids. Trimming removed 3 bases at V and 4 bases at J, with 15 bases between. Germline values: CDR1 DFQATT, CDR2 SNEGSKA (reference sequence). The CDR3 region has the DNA TGCAGTGCTAGCCCGGGGTCGTTAAGCACCGGGGAGCTGTTTTTT. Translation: CSASPGSLSTGELFF.

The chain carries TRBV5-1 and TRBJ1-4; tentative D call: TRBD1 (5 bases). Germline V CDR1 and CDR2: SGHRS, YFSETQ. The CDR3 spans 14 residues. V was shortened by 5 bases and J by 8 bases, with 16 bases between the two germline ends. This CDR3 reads CASSPGASGEKLFF. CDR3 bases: TGCGCCAGCAGTCCCGGGGCTTCAGGGGAAAAACTGTTTTTT.

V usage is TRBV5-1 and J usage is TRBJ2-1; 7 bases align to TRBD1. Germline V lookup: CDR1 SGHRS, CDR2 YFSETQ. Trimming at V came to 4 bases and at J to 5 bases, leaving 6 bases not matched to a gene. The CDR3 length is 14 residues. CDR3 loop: CASSRGDSHNEQFF. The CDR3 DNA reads TGCGCCAGCAGCCGTGGGGACAGCCACAATGAGCAGTTCTTC. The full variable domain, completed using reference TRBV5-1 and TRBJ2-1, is KAGVTQTPRYLIKTRGQQVTLSCSPISGHRSVSWYQQTPGQGLQFLFEYFSETQRNKGNFPGRFSGRQFSNSRSEMNVSTLELGDSALYLCASSRGDSHNEQFFGPGTRLTVL.

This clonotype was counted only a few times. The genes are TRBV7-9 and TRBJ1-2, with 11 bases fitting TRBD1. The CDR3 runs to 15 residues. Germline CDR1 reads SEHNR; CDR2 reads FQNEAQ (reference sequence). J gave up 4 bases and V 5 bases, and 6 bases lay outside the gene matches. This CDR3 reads CASSTGGTGGYGYTF. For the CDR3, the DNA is TGTGCCAGCAGCACGGGGGGGACAGGGGGCTATGGCTACACCTTC.

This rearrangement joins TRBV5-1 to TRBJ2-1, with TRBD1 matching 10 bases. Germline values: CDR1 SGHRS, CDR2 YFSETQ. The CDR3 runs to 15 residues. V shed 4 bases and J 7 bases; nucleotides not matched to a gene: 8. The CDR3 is CASSLRDRGGNEQFF. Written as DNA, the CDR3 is TGCGCCAGCAGCCTAAGGGACAGGGGCGGGAATGAGCAGTTCTTC.

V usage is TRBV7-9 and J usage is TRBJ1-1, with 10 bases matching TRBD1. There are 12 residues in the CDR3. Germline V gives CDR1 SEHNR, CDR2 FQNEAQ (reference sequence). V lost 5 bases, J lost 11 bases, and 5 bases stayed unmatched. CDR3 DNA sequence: TGTGCCAGCAGCCCCGGGGGACAGGGGGCTTTCTTT. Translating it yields CASSPGGQGAFF.

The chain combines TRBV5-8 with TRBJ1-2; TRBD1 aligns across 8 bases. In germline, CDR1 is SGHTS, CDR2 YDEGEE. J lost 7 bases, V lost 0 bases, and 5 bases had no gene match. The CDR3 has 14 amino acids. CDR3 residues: CASSLGQGIGGYTF. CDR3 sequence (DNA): TGTGCCAGCAGCTTGGGACAGGGGATCGGTGGCTACACCTTC.

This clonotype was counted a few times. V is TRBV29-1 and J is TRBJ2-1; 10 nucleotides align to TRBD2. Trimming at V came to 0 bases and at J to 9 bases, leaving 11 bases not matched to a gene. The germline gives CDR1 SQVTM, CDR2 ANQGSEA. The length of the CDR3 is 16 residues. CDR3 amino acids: CSVEDTSGGAWGEQFF. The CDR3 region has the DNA TGCAGCGTTGAAGATACAAGCGGGGGGGCCTGGGGTGAGCAGTTCTTC.

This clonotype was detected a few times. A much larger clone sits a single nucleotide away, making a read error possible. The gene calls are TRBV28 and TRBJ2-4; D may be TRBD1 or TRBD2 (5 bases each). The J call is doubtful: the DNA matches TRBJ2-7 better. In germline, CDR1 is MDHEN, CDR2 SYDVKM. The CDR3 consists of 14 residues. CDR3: CASRCVRGVSEQYF. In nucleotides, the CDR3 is TGTGCCAGCAGGTGCGTTAGAGGGGTCTCCGAGCAGTACTTC.

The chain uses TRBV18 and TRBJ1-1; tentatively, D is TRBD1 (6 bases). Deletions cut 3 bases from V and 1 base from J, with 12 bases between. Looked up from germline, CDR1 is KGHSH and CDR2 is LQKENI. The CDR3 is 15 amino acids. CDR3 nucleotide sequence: TGTGCCAGCTCACCGGGCTGGGGGCGGAACACTGAAGCTTTCTTT. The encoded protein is CASSPGWGRNTEAFF.

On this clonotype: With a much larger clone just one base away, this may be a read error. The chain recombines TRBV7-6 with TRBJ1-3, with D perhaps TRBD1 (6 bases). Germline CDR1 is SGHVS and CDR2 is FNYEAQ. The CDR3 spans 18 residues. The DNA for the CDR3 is TGTGCCGGCAGCTTAGGGCCCGGGGGCAGGGGCTCTGGAAACACCATATATTTT. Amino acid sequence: CAGSLGPGGRGSGNTIYF.

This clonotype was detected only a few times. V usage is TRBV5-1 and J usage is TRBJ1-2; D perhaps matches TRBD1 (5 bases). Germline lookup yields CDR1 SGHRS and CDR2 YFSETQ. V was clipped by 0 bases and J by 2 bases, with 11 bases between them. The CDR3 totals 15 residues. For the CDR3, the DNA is TGCGCCAGCAGCTTGGAGGAGGGGACCAACTATGGCTACACCTTC. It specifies CASSLEEGTNYGYTF. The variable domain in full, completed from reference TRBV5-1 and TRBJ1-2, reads KAGVTQTPRYLIKTRGQQVTLSCSPISGHRSVSWYQQTPGQGLQFLFEYFSETQRNKGNFPGRFSGRQFSNSRSEMNVSTLELGDSALYLCASSLEEGTNYGYTFGSGTRLTVV.

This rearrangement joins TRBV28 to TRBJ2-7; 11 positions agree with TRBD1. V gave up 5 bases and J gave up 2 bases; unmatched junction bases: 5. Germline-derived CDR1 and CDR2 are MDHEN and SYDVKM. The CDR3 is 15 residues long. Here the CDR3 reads CASSPWTGGAYEQYF. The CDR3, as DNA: TGTGCCAGCAGTCCCTGGACAGGGGGCGCCTACGAGCAGTACTTC.

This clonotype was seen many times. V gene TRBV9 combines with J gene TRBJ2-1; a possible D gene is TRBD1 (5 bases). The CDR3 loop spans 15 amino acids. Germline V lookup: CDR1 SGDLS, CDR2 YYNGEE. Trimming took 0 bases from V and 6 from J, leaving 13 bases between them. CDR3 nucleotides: TGTGCCAGCAGCGTAGGAAGGAGACAGTTCAATGAGCAGTTCTTC. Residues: CASSVGRRQFNEQFF.

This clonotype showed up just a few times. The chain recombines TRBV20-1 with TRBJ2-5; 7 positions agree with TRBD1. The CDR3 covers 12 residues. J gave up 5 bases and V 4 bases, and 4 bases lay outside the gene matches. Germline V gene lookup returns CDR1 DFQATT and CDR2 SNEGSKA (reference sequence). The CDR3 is CSATQGLETQYF. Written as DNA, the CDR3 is TGCAGTGCTACACAGGGGTTGGAGACCCAGTACTTC.

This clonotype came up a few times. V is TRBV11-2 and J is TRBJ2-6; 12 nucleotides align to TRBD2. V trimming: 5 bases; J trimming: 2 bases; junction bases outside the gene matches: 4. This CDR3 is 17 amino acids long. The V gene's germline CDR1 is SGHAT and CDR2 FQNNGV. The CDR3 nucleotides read TGTGCCAGCAGCCCACTAGCGGGGGGTCCTGGGGCCAACGTCCTGACTTTC. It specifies CASSPLAGGPGANVLTF.

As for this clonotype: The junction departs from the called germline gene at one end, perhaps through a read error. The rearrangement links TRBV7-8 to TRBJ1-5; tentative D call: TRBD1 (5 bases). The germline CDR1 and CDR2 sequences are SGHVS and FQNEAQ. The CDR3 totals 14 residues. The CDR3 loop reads CASSLGDGNRPQHF. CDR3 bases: TGTGCCAGCAGCTTAGGGGACGGGAATCGGCCCCAGCATTTT.

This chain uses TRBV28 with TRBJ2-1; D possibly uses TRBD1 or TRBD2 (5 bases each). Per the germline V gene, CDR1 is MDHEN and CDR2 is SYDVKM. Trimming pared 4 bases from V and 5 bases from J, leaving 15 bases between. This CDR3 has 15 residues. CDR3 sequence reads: CASSSRGPSNNEQFF. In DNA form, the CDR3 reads TGTGCCAGCAGTTCTCGGGGCCCCTCAAACAATGAGCAGTTCTTC.

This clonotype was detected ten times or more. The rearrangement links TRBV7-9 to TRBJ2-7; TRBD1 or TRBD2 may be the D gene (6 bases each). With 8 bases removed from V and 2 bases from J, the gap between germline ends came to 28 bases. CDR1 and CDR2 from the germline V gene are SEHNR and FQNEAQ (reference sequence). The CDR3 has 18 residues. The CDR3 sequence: CASQQVLGRDTETYEQYF. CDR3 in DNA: TGTGCCAGCCAACAAGTCCTAGGGCGGGACACGGAGACCTACGAGCAGTACTTC.

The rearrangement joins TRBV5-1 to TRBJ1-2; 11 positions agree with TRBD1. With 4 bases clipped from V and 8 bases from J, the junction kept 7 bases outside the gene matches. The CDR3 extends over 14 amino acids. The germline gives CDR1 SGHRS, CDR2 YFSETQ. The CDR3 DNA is TGCGCCAGCAGCACGGGACAGGGGGTTAACGGCTACACCTTC. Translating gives CASSTGQGVNGYTF.

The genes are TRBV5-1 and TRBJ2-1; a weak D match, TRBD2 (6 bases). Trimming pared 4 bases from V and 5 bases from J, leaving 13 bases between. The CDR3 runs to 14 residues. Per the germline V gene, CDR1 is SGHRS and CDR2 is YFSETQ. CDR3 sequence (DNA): TGCGCCAGCAGCCCGTCGACTAGAGACAATGAGCAGTTCTTC. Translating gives CASSPSTRDNEQFF.

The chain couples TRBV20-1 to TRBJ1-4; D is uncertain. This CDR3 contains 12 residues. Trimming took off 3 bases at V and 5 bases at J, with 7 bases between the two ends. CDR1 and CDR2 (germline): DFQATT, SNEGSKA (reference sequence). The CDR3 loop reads CSARAANEKLFF. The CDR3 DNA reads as TGCAGTGCTAGGGCGGCGAATGAAAAACTGTTTTTT.

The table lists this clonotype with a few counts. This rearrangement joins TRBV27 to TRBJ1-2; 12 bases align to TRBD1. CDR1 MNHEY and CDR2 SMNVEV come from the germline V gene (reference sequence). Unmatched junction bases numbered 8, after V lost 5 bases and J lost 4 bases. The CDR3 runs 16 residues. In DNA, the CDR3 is TGTGCCAGCAGTCAGCCCGGGACAGGGGGCGTCTATGGCTACACCTTC. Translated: CASSQPGTGGVYGYTF.

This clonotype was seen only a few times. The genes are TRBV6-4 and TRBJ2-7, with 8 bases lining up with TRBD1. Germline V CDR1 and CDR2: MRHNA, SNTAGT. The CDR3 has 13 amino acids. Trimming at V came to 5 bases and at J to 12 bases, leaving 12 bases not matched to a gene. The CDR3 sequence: CASSPDRESVRYF. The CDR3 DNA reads TGTGCCAGCAGTCCGGACAGGGAGTCCGTGCGGTACTTC.

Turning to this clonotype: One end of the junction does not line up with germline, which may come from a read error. The CDR3: CASSYSTVYGDTF. The CDR3 nucleotides read TGTGCCAGCAGTTACTCGACAGTATATGGCGACACCTTC. J is TRBJ1-2 and V is TRBV6-6; a weak D match, TRBD1 (5 bases). Germline V gene sequence: CDR1 MNHNY, CDR2 SVGAGI (reference sequence). The CDR3 sequence is 13 residues long.